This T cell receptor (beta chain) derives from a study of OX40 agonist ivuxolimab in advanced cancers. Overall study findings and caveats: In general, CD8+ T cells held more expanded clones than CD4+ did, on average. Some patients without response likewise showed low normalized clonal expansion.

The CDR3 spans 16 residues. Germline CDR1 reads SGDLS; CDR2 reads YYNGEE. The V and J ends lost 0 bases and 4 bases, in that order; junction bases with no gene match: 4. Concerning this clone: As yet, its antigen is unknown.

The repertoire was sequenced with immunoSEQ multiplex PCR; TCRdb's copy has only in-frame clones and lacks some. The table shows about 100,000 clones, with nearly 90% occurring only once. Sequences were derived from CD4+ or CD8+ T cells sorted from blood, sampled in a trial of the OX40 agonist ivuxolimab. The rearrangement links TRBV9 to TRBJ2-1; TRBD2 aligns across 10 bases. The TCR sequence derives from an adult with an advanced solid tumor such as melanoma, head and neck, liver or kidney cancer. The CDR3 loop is CASSVGGAGGYNEQFF. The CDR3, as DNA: TGTGCCAGCAGCGTAGGTGGAGCGGGAGGGTACAATGAGCAGTTCTTC. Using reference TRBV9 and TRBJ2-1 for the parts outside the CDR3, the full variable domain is DSGVTQTPKHLITATGQRVTLRCSPRSGDLSVYWYQQSLDQGLQFLIQYYNGEERAKGNILERFSAQQFPDLHSELNLSSLELGDSALYFCASSVGGAGGYNEQFFGPGTRLTVL.